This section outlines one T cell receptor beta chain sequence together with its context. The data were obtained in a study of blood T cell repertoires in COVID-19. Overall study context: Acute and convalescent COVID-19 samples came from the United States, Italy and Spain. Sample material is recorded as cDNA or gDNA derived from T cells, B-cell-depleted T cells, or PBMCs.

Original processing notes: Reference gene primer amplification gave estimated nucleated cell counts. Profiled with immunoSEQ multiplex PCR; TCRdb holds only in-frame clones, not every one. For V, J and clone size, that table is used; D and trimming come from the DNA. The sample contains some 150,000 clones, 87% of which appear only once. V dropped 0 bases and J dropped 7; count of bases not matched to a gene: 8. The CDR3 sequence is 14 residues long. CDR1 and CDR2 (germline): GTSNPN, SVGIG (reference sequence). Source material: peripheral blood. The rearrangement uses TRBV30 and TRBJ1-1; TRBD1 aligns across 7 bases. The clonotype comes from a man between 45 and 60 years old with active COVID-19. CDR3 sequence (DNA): TGTGCCTGGAGTGTAGGGGGCCCTATCAGTGAAGCTTTCTTT. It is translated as CAWSVGGPISEAFF.